This record covers a single TCR beta chain. Its antigen remains unidentified. This entry comes from a study of vaccination and CD4 T cells after COVID-19. Study background: Six male and four female convalescents took part, two of them Hispanic. Findings of the study overall: It was observed that, in convalescent patients, a median about 86% of reactive clones arose only post-vaccination.

The length of the CDR3 is 14 residues. Germline V gene lookup returns CDR1 SGHNT and CDR2 YYREEE (reference sequence). Losses at the gene ends were 4 bases for V and 5 bases for J; bases not matched to a gene: 7. Documented treatment: 10-day PBMC culture with coronavirus spike peptide pools or control peptides (ViraFEST assay). ViraFEST sequenced TCRs after peptide-pool expansion of antigen-specific T cells. Sequenced with the Oncomine TCR Beta short-read assay was DNA taken from cultured CD4+ T cells. TCRdb reprocessed the PCR reads with MiXCR, giving one entry per CDR3 protein. Of 5,000 to 6,500 distinct CDR3 sequences in the sample, 46% are singletons; the top ten hold about 31%.

This sequence was found in a human donor who had recovered from COVID-19. V usage is TRBV5-4 and J usage is TRBJ2-5, with 8 bases identical to TRBD1. Sequencing was performed on CD4+ T cells from blood, cultured in vitro. CDR3 residues: CASSMGQAGETQYF. The CDR3 coding sequence is TGTGCCAGCAGCATGGGACAGGCCGGGGAGACCCAGTACTTC.